A single sample is the source of the 5 T cell receptor beta chains below, sequenced in a study of regulatory T cells in long-lasting Graves disease. CDR3-region Arm-PCR and iRepertoire HTBI primers produced the TCR beta libraries. TCRdb reprocessed the multiplex PCR reads with MiXCR, giving one entry per CDR3 protein. The sample lists almost 450,000 distinct CDR3 sequences; approximately 16% were seen once. This sample's time point: newly diagnosed GD, antithyroid drugs for less than 3 months. Construction of the TCR library relied on RNA isolated from PBMCs. The sample also formed part of further work on T cells in Graves' hyperthyroidism and ophthalmopathy.

This material consisted of peripheral blood mononuclear cells (PBMCs), taken at new diagnosis, from a patient treated with antithyroid drugs. Receptors were obtained from a woman between 25 and 40 years old with Graves disease.

The chain combines TRBV7-9 with TRBJ1-2, with 9 bases aligning to TRBD1. The CDR3 consists of 15 residues. Unmatched junction bases numbered 8, after V lost 5 bases and J lost 4 bases. The germline V gene encodes CDR1 SEHNR and CDR2 FQNEAQ (reference sequence). CDR3 sequence (DNA): TGTGCCAGCAGCCCTTCCGGGACAGGGCTCTATGGCTACACCTTC. Translated: CASSPSGTGLYGYTF.

This clonotype was seen many times. Here the CDR3 DNA reads TGTGCCAGCAGTTTAAGGACTCAAGAGACCCAGTACTTC. Its protein is CASSLRTQETQYF. The chain links TRBV27 to TRBJ2-5; maybe TRBD2 (5 bases). Germline V gene lookup returns CDR1 MNHEY and CDR2 SMNVEV (reference sequence). The CDR3 extends over 13 amino acids. V shed 2 bases and J shed 2 bases, with 6 bases lying between them.

This clonotype was found many times. The V and J genes are TRBV3-1 and TRBJ2-7, with D uncertain. The CDR3 consists of 15 residues. Germline V gives CDR1 LGHDT, CDR2 YNNKEL (reference sequence). V was trimmed by 0 bases and J by 4 bases, leaving 13 bases between them. CDR3 in amino acids: CASSQDFTPGYEQYF. The CDR3 DNA sequence: TGTGCCAGCAGCCAAGATTTCACCCCCGGTTACGAGCAGTACTTC.

V usage is TRBV18 and J usage is TRBJ1-1; 7 bases agree with TRBD1. V dropped 6 bases and J dropped 7; count of bases not matched to a gene: 14. This CDR3 comprises 15 residues. Germline V gene sequence: CDR1 KGHSH, CDR2 LQKENI. The CDR3 nucleotides are TGTGCCAGCTCTATCGACCACAGGGGCCAGGGTGAAGCTTTCTTT. It translates to CASSIDHRGQGEAFF.

This rearrangement joins TRBV28 to TRBJ2-7; 10 nucleotides match TRBD2. The germline V gene has CDR1 MDHEN and CDR2 SYDVKM. CDR3 length equals 15 residues. Unmatched junction bases numbered 5, after V lost 2 bases and J lost 4 bases. The CDR3, as DNA: TGTGCCAGCAGTTTAGCCGGGACTAGCGTGTACGAGCAGTACTTC. Translated, it gives CASSLAGTSVYEQYF.